Listed below are T cell receptor beta chains from one sample, sequenced in a study of shared clonotypes between healthy human individuals. Some clones are missing from TCRdb's copy, which holds only in-frame ones; the method was immunoSEQ multiplex PCR. The sample contains about 2 million clones, 85% to 95% of which appear only once. The sample comprised naive CD4+ T cells sorted from blood. The source of these receptors is a young man in good health. CDR3s include the opening cysteine and the closing phenylalanine or tryptophan. A D gene is named only where the DNA matches it firmly. Expanded clones get a size class; other rows say once, few or many, or leave the size out.

clone size: many; V gene: TRBV7-9; J gene: TRBJ1-5; D gene: -; CDR3 protein: CASSLEGLGNQPQHF; CDR3 DNA: TGTGCCAGCAGCTTAGAAGGTTTGGGGAATCAGCCCCAGCATTTT
clone size: -; V gene: TRBV30; J gene: TRBJ1-1; D gene: TRBD1; CDR3 protein: CAWSEQGAGEAFF; CDR3 DNA: TGTGCCTGGAGTGAGCAGGGGGCTGGAGAAGCTTTCTTT
clone size: -; V gene: TRBV6-6; J gene: TRBJ2-7; D gene: -; CDR3 protein: CASGPNSYEQYF; CDR3 DNA: TGTGCCAGCGGGCCCAACTCCTACGAGCAGTACTTC
clone size: -; V gene: TRBV2; J gene: TRBJ1-3; D gene: -; CDR3 protein: CASSEGPTGGNTIYF; CDR3 DNA: TGTGCCAGCAGTGAAGGGCCTACCGGTGGAAACACCATATATTTT
clone size: -; V gene: TRBV5-1; J gene: TRBJ2-2; D gene: -; CDR3 protein: CASSADPAITGELFF; CDR3 DNA: TGCGCCAGCAGCGCCGACCCCGCGATCACCGGGGAGCTGTTTTTT
clone size: -; V gene: TRBV7-3; J gene: TRBJ2-3; D gene: -; CDR3 protein: CASSLTTDSPNTQYF; CDR3 DNA: TGTGCCAGCAGCTTAACGACGGACAGCCCTAATACGCAGTATTTT
clone size: -; V gene: TRBV28; J gene: TRBJ2-7; D gene: -; CDR3 protein: CALKFGAYEQYF; CDR3 DNA: TGTGCCCTTAAGTTCGGGGCCTACGAGCAGTACTTC
clone size: -; V gene: TRBV2; J gene: TRBJ2-1; D gene: TRBD1; CDR3 protein: CASSESVTGGKFF; CDR3 DNA: TGTGCCAGCAGTGAATCCGTGACAGGGGGCAAGTTCTTC
clone size: -; V gene: TRBV10-3; J gene: TRBJ1-1; D gene: -; CDR3 protein: CAISGGQNTEAFF; CDR3 DNA: TGTGCCATCAGTGGAGGGCAGAACACTGAAGCTTTCTTT
clone size: once; V gene: TRBV6-5; J gene: TRBJ1-2; D gene: TRBD1; CDR3 protein: CASSRGQGNYGYTF; CDR3 DNA: TGTGCCAGCAGTAGGGGACAGGGCAACTATGGCTACACCTTC
clone size: -; V gene: TRBV7-9; J gene: TRBJ1-1; D gene: -; CDR3 protein: CASSFMARGGQNTEAFF; CDR3 DNA: TGTGCCAGCAGCTTTATGGCCCGGGGAGGTCAGAACACTGAAGCTTTCTTT
clone size: -; V gene: TRBV2; J gene: TRBJ2-1; D gene: TRBD1; CDR3 protein: CASSPGQGEQFF; CDR3 DNA: TGTGCCAGCAGTCCGGGACAGGGTGAGCAGTTCTTC
clone size: few; V gene: TRBV30; J gene: TRBJ2-2; D gene: -; CDR3 protein: CAWRYRDRTGELFF; CDR3 DNA: TGTGCCTGGAGGTACAGGGACCGCACCGGGGAGCTGTTTTTT
clone size: -; V gene: TRBV6-5; J gene: TRBJ1-4; D gene: TRBD1; CDR3 protein: CAPYGTENEKLFF; CDR3 DNA: TGTGCTCCTTATGGGACAGAGAATGAAAAACTGTTTTTT
clone size: -; V gene: TRBV7-2; J gene: TRBJ2-2; D gene: TRBD1; CDR3 protein: CASSRTGRDTGELFF; CDR3 DNA: TGTGCCAGCAGCCGGACAGGGCGTGACACCGGGGAGCTGTTTTTT
clone size: -; V gene: TRBV18; J gene: TRBJ1-5; D gene: TRBD1; CDR3 protein: CASSTTILQGDSNQPQHF; CDR3 DNA: TGTGCCAGCTCAACCACCATCCTACAGGGGGATAGCAATCAGCCCCAGCATTTT
clone size: -; V gene: TRBV6-5; J gene: TRBJ2-7; D gene: -; CDR3 protein: CASLSSYEQYF; CDR3 DNA: TGTGCCAGCTTGAGCTCCTACGAGCAGTACTTC
clone size: -; V gene: TRBV27; J gene: TRBJ2-7; D gene: -; CDR3 protein: CASSSNRVPYEQYF; CDR3 DNA: TGTGCCAGCAGCAGTAACAGGGTGCCCTACGAGCAGTACTTC
clone size: -; V gene: TRBV29-1; J gene: TRBJ2-4; D gene: TRBD1; CDR3 protein: CSVGGTGDSKNIQYF; CDR3 DNA: TGCAGCGTTGGGGGGACAGGGGACTCCAAAAACATTCAGTACTTC
clone size: -; V gene: TRBV2; J gene: TRBJ2-2; D gene: TRBD1; CDR3 protein: CASSTHRGRGDTGELFF; CDR3 DNA: TGTGCCAGCAGCACTCACAGGGGGCGCGGCGACACCGGGGAGCTGTTTTTT
clone size: -; V gene: TRBV27; J gene: TRBJ1-2; D gene: -; CDR3 protein: CASSLGGSNYGYTF; CDR3 DNA: TGTGCCAGCAGTTTAGGAGGCAGCAACTATGGCTACACCTTC
clone size: -; V gene: TRBV6-6; J gene: TRBJ2-2; D gene: -; CDR3 protein: CASSYPPASETGELFF; CDR3 DNA: TGTGCCAGCAGTTATCCCCCGGCTAGCGAGACCGGGGAGCTGTTTTTT
clone size: -; V gene: TRBV12-5; J gene: TRBJ2-2; D gene: -; CDR3 protein: CASGLVIAGNTGELFF; CDR3 DNA: TGTGCTAGTGGTTTGGTCATTGCAGGGAACACCGGGGAGCTGTTTTTT
clone size: -; V gene: TRBV28; J gene: TRBJ2-7; D gene: TRBD2; CDR3 protein: CASSLLASGGFSYEQYF; CDR3 DNA: TGTGCCAGCAGTTTACTTGCTAGCGGGGGGTTTTCCTACGAGCAGTACTTC
clone size: -; V gene: TRBV2; J gene: TRBJ2-1; D gene: -; CDR3 protein: CASSEESRRNLYNEQFF; CDR3 DNA: TGTGCCAGCAGTGAAGAATCGCGTCGTAACCTCTACAATGAGCAGTTCTTC
clone size: -; V gene: TRBV18; J gene: TRBJ2-1; D gene: -; CDR3 protein: CASSPGPQDRTYNEQFF; CDR3 DNA: TGTGCCAGCTCACCAGGCCCCCAAGACAGGACCTACAATGAGCAGTTCTTC